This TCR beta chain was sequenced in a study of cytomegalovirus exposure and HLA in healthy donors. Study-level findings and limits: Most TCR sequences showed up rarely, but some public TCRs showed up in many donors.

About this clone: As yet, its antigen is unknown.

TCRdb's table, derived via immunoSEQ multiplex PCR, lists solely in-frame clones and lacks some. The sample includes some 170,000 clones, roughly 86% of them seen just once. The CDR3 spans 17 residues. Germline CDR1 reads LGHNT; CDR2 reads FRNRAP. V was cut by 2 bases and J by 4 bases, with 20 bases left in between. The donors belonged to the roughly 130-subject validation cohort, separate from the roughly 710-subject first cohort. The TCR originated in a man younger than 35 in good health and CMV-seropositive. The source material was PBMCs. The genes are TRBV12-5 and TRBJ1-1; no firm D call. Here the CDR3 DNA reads TGTGCTAGTGGTTTGTCCTACCTATCCGTGCGGGTCACTGAAGCTTTCTTT. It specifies CASGLSYLSVRVTEAFF.